The 10 T cell receptor beta chains listed next were all sequenced from one sample in a study of molecular identifiers for immune sequencing clone quantification. TCRdb ran MiXCR on the PCR reads and lists one entry per CDR3 protein. This repertoire shows under 800,000 distinct CDR3 sequences, over 25% found once; its top ten account for around 0.78%. The specimen sequenced was naive CD8+ T cells from blood, with Jurkat cell RNA spiked in. Subset of the sample: FACS-sorted CD8+CD4-CCR7+CD45RA+ naive T cells. Source of these receptors: a human donor in good health. Some libraries in this study had Jurkat cell RNA spiked in.

On this clonotype: This may arise from a read error, as a much more abundant clone is one base away. The chain is built from TRBV9 and TRBJ2-5; possibly TRBD2 for D (5 bases). V was trimmed by 0 bases and J by 5 bases, leaving 14 bases between them. The length of the CDR3 is 15 residues. Germline V lookup: CDR1 SGDLS, CDR2 YYNGEE. For the CDR3, the DNA is TGTGCCAGCAGCGTAGAGACTTCTCCGGGGGAGACCCAGTACTTC. Amino acids: CASSVETSPGETQYF.

This clonotype came up a few times. The chain links TRBV7-9 to TRBJ1-6; D unresolved. Trimming cost V 5 bases and J 4 bases, with 12 bases left between them. The CDR3 is 15 residues long. Germline V gene sequence: CDR1 SEHNR, CDR2 FQNEAQ (reference sequence). The CDR3 spells CASSSTTDYNSPLHF. The CDR3 bases are TGTGCCAGCAGCAGTACCACAGATTATAATTCACCCCTCCACTTT.

V and J are TRBV12-3 or TRBV12-4 and TRBJ1-2; 8 bases map to TRBD1. The junction had 9 bases not matched to a gene; V was cut back by 5 bases and J by 7 bases. The CDR3 is 14 residues long. CDR3 DNA: TGTGCCAGCAGTCTCTCCGGACAGGGTGGTGGCTACACCTTC. Protein: CASSLSGQGGGYTF.

This clonotype was seen ten or more times. The chain has TRBV11-2 and TRBJ2-3; 13 positions agree with TRBD2. The junction had 5 bases not matched to a gene; V was cut back by 9 bases and J by 2 bases. The CDR3 covers 15 residues. Germline CDR1 SGHAT, CDR2 FQNNGV. Here the CDR3 DNA reads TGTGCCAGTGGGACTAGCGGGATCCCCACAGATACGCAGTATTTT. Protein product: CASGTSGIPTDTQYF. The full variable domain, rest sourced from reference TRBV11-2 and TRBJ2-3, is EAGVAQSPRYKIIEKRQSVAFWCNPISGHATLYWYQQILGQGPKLLIQFQNNGVVDDSQLPKDRFSAERLKGVDSTLKIQPAKLEDSAVYLCASGTSGIPTDTQYFGPGTRLTVL.

In regard to this clonotype: It may be a read error: a sequence one base away is much more abundant. The CDR3 does not close with the conserved phenylalanine or tryptophan, likely indicating a read error. The chain carries TRBV7-6 and TRBJ2-7; 13 nucleotides match TRBD2. The CDR3 length is 14 residues. J was trimmed by 5 bases and V by 7 bases; bases with no gene match: 5. Per germline, CDR1 SGHVS and CDR2 FNYEAQ. The CDR3 DNA is TGTGCCAGCAACCCAGGACTAGCGGGAGACGAGCAGTACCTC. It translates to CASNPGLAGDEQYL.

The chain carries TRBV7-9 and TRBJ2-2; D is ambiguous. Germline loops: CDR1 SEHNR, CDR2 FQNEAQ (reference sequence). V lost 8 bases and J lost 7, with 11 bases in between. CDR3 length equals 12 residues. The CDR3 nucleotides read TGTGCCAGCCTTGGCAATGGCGGGGAGCTGTTTTTT. It encodes CASLGNGGELFF. The full variable domain, rest sourced from reference TRBV7-9 and TRBJ2-2, is DTGVSQNPRHKITKRGQNVTFRCDPISEHNRLYWYRQTLGQGPEFLTYFQNEAQLEKSRLLSDRFSAERPKGSFSTLEIQRTEQGDSAMYLCASLGNGGELFFGEGSRLTVL.

This rearrangement joins TRBV7-9 to TRBJ2-3, with D perhaps given as TRBD1 or TRBD2 (5 bases each). The V gene's germline CDR1 is SEHNR and CDR2 FQNEAQ (reference sequence). V lost 5 bases and J 4 bases, leaving 19 bases between the germline ends. This CDR3 region has 16 residues. This CDR3 is CASSPPTGLIADTQYF. The DNA for the CDR3 is TGTGCCAGCAGCCCCCCAACGGGGCTAATTGCAGATACGCAGTATTTT.

V is TRBV19 and J is TRBJ1-1, with unresolved D. Germline V gene sequence: CDR1 LNHDA, CDR2 SQIVND (reference sequence). CDR3 length: 15 amino acids. The ends were cut back, 5 bases at V and 5 bases at J, with 18 bases in the middle. CDR3: CASSPFGRKGTEAFF. CDR3 nucleotide sequence: TGTGCCAGTAGTCCATTCGGACGTAAAGGGACTGAAGCTTTCTTT.

The J gene is TRBJ1-5, the V gene TRBV30; D might be TRBD1 (6 bases). V lost 2 bases and J lost 0, with 8 bases in between. This CDR3 comprises 14 residues. Germline V CDR1 and CDR2: GTSNPN, SVGIG (reference sequence). DNA for the CDR3: TGTGCCTGGAGTACGGACAGTAGCAATCAGCCCCAGCATTTT. Encoded protein: CAWSTDSSNQPQHF.

This clonotype was seen many times. The CDR3 DNA reads as TGTGCCAGCAGTTTATTCTCCAGGGGGGGGCAGCCCCAGCATTTT. Amino acids: CASSLFSRGGQPQHF. The chain is built from TRBV28 and TRBJ1-5, with 7 bases identical to TRBD1. The CDR3 extends over 15 amino acids. CDR1 and CDR2 from the germline V gene are MDHEN and SYDVKM. Germline trimming cut 1 base from V and 7 bases from J; bases unmatched to any gene: 7.